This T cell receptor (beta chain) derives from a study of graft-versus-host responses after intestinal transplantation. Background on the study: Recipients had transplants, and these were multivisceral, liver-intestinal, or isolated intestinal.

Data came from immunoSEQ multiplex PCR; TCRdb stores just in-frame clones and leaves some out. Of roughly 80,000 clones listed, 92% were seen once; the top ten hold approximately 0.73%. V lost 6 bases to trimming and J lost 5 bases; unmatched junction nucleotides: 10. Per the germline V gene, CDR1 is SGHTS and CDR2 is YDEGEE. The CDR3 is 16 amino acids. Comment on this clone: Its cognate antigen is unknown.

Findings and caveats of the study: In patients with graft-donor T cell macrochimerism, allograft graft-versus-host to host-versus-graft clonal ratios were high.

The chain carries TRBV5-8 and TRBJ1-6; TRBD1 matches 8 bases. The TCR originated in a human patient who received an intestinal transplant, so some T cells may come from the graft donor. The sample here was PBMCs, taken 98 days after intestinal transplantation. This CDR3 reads CASTQSWTGNNSPLHF. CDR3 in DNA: TGTGCCAGCACCCAATCATGGACAGGGAATAATTCACCCCTCCACTTT.